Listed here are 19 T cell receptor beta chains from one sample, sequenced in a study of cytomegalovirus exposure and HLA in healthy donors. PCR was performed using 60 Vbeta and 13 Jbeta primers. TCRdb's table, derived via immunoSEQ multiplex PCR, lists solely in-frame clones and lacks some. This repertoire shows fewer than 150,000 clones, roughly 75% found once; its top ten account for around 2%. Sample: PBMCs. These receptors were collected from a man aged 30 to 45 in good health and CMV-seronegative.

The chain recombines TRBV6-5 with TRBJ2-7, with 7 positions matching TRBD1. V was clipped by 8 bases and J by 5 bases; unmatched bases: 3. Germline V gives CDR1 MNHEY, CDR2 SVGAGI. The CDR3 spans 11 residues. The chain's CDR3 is CASRQGHEQYF. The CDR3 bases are TGTGCCAGCCGACAGGGCCACGAGCAGTACTTC.

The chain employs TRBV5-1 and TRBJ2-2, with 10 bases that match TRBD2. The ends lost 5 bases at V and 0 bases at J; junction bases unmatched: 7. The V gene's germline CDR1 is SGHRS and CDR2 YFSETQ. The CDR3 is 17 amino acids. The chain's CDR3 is CASSLRSGGANTGELFF. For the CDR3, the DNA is TGCGCCAGCAGTTTAAGAAGCGGGGGGGCGAACACCGGGGAGCTGTTTTTT.

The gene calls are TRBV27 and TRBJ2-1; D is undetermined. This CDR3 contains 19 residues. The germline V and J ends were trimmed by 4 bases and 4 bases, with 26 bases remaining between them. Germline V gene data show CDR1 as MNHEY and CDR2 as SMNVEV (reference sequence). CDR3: CASSSNPRRRVPPYNEQFF. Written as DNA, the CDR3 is TGTGCCAGCAGTTCCAACCCTAGACGCCGGGTCCCACCTTACAATGAGCAGTTCTTC.

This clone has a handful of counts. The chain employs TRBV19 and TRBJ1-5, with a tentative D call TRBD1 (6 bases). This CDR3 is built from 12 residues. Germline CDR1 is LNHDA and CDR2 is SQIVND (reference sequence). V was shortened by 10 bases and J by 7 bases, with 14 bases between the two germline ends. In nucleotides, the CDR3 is TGTGCCACCAGAGGTGGGGGCCAGCCCCAGCATTTT. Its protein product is CATRGGGQPQHF.

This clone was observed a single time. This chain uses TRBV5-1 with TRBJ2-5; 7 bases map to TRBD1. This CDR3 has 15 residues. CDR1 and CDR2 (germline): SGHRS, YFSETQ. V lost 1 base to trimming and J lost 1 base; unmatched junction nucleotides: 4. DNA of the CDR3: TGCGCCAGCAGCTTGACAGGGGCCCGCCAAGAGACCCAGTACTTC. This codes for CASSLTGARQETQYF.

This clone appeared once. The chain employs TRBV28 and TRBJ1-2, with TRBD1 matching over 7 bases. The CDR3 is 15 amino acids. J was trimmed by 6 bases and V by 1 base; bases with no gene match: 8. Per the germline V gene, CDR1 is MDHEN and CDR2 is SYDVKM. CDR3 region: CASSLSGFRGHGYTF. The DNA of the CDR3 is TGTGCCAGCAGTTTATCCGGCTTTAGGGGGCATGGCTACACCTTC.

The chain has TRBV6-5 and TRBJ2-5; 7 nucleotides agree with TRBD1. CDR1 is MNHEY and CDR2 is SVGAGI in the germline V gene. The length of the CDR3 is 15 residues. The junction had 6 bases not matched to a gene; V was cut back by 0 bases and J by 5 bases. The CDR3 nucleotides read TGTGCCAGCAGTTACTCGACAGGGTTGGGGGAGACCCAGTACTTC. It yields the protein CASSYSTGLGETQYF.

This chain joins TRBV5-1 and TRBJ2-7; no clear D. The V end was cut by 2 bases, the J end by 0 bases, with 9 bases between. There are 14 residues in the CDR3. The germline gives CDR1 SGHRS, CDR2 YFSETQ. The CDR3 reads CASSLQQTSYEQYF. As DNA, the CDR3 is TGCGCCAGCAGCTTACAGCAGACCTCCTACGAGCAGTACTTC.

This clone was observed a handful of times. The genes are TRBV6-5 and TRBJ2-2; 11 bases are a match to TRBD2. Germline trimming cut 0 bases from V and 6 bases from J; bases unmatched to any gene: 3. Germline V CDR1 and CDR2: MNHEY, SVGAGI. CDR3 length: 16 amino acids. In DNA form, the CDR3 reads TGTGCCAGCAGTTACTCAGGACTAGCGGGCTCCGGGGAGCTGTTTTTT. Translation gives CASSYSGLAGSGELFF.

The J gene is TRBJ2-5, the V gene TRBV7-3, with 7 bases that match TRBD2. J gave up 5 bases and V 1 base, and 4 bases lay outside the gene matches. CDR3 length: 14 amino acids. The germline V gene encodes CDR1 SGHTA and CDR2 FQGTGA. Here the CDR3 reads CASSLNGGRETQYF. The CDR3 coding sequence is TGTGCCAGCAGCTTAAACGGGGGGAGGGAGACCCAGTACTTC.

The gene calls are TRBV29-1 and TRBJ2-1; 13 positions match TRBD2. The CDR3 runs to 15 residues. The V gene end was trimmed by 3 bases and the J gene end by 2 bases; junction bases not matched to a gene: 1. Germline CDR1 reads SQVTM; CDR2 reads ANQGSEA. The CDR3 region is CSVETSGRTYNEQFF. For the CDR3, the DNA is TGCAGCGTTGAGACTAGCGGGAGGACCTACAATGAGCAGTTCTTC.

The CDR3 sequence is CAWRPRVVTVYGYTF. The CDR3 DNA sequence: TGTGCCTGGAGACCCCGGGTGGTAACGGTTTATGGCTACACCTTC. The chain carries TRBV30 and TRBJ1-2; no definite D call. Germline V gives CDR1 GTSNPN, CDR2 SVGIG (reference sequence). This CDR3 is 15 amino acids long. Deletions cut 3 bases from V and 5 bases from J, with 19 bases between. Looking up the rest from reference TRBV30 and TRBJ1-2 gives the full variable domain: SQTIHQWPATLVQPVGSPLSLECTVEGTSNPNLYWYRQAAGRGLQLLFYSVGIGQISSEVPQNLSASRPQDRQFILSSKKLLLSDSGFYLCAWRPRVVTVYGYTFGSGTRLTVV.

DNA of the CDR3: TGTGCCAGCAGCAACAGGGGTGGGGACTATGGCTACACCTTC. It encodes CASSNRGGDYGYTF. V is TRBV6-5 and J is TRBJ1-2, with TRBD1 matching over 7 bases. CDR1 MNHEY and CDR2 SVGAGI come from the germline V gene. The CDR3 runs to 14 residues. V was pared by 6 bases and J by 3 bases, with 7 bases of the junction left unmatched.

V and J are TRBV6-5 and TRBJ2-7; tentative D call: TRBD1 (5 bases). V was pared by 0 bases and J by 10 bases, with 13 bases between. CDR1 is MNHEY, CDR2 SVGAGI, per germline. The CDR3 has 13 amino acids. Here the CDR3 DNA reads TGTGCCAGCAGTTACTCATTGACAGATTCTCAGTACTTC. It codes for CASSYSLTDSQYF.

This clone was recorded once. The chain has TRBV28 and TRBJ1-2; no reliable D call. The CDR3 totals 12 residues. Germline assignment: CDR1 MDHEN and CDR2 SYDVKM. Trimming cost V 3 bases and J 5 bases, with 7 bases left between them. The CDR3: CASSLWLYGYTF. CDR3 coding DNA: TGTGCCAGCAGTTTGTGGCTTTATGGCTACACCTTC.

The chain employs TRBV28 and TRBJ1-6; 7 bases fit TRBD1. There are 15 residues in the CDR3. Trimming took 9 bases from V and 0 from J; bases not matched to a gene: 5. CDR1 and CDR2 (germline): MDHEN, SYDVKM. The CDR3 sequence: CASGTAHSYNSPLHF. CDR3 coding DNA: TGTGCCAGTGGGACAGCGCACTCCTATAATTCACCCCTCCACTTT.

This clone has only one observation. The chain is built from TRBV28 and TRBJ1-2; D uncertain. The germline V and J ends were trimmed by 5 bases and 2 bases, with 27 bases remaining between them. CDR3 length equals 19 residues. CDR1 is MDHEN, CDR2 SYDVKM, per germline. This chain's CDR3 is CASSPATRSSAIENYGYTF. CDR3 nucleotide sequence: TGTGCCAGCAGTCCGGCAACTAGGTCGTCAGCCATCGAGAACTATGGCTACACCTTC.

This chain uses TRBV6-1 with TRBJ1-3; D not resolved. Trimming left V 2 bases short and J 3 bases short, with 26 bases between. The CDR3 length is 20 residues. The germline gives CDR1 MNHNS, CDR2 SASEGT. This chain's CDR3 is CASSEIRLLNRRGYGNTIYF. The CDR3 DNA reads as TGTGCCAGCAGTGAAATTCGACTACTAAACCGGAGAGGATATGGAAACACCATATATTTT.

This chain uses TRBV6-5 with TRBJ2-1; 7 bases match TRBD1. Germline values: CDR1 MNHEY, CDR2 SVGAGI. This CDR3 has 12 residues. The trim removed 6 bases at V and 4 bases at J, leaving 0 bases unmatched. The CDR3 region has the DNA TGTGCCAGCAGGACAGGGTACAATGAGCAGTTCTTC. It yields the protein CASRTGYNEQFF.